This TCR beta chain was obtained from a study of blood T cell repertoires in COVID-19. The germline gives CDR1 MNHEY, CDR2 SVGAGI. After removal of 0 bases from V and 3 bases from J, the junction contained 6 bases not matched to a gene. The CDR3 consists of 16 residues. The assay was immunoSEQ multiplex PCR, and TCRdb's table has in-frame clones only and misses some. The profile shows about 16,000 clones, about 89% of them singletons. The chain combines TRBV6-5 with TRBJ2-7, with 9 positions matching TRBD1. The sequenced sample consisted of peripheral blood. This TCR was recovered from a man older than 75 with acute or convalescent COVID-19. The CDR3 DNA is TGTGCCAGCAGTTACTCAGGGGGGACAGGGTTCTACGAGCAGTACTTC. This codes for CASSYSGGTGFYEQYF.